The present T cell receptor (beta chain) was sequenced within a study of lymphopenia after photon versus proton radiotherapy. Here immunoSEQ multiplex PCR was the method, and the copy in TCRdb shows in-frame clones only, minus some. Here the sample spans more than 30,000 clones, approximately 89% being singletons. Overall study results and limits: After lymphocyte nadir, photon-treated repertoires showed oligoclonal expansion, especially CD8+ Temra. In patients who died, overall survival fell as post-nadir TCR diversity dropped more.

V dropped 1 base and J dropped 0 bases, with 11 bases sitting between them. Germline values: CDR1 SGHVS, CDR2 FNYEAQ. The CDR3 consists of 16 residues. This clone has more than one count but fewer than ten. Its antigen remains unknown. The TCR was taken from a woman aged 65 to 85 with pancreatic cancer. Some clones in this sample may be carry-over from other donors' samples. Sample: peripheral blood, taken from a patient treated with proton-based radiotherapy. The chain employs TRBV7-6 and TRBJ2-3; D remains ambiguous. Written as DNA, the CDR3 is TGTGCCAGCAGCTTAGGTGGCGGTGCTAGCACAGATACGCAGTATTTT. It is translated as CASSLGGGASTDTQYF.